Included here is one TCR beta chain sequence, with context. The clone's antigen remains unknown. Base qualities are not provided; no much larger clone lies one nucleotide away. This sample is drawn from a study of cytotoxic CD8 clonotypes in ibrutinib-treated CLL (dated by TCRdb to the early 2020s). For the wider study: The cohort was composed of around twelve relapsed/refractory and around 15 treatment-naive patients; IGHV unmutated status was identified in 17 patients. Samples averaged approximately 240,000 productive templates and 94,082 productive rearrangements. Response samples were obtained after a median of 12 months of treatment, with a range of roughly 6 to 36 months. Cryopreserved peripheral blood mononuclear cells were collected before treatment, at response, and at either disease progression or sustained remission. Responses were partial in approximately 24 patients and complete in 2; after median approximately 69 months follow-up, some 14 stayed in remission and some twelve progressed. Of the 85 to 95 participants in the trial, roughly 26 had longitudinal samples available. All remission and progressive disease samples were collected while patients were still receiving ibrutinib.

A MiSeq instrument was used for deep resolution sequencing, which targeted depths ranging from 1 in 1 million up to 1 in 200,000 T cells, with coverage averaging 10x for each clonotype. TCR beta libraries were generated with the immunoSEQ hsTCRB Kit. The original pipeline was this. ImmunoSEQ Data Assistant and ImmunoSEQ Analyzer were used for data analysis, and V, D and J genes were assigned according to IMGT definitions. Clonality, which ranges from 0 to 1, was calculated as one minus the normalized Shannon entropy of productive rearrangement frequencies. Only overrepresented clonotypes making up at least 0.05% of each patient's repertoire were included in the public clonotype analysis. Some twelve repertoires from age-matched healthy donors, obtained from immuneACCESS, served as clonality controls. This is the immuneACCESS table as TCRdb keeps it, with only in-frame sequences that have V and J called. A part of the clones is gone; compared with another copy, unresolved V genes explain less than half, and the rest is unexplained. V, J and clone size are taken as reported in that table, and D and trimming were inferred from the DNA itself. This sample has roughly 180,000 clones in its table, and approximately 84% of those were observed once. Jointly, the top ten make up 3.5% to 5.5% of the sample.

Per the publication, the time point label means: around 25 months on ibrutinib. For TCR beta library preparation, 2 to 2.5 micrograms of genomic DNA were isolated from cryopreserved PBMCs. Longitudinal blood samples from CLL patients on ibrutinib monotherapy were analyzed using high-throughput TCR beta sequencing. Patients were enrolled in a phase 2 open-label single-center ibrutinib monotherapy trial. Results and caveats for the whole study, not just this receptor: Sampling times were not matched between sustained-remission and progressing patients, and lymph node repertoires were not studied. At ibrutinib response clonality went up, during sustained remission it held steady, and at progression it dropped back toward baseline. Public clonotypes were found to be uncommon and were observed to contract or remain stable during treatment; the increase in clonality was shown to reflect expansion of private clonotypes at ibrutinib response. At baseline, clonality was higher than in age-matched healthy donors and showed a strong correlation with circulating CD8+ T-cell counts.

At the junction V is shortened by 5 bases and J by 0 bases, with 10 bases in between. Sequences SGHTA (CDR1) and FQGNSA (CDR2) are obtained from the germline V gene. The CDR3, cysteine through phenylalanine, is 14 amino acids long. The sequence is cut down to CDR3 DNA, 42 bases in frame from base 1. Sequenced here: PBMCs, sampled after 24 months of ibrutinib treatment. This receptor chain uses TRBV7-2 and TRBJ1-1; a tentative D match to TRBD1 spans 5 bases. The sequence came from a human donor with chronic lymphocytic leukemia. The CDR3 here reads CASSTGPLNTEAFF. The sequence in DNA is TGTGCCAGCAGCACAGGTCCCCTGAACACTGAAGCTTTCTTT.